The sequence of this TCR beta chain was determined in a study of spatial heterogeneity in lung cancer. Across the study: The donors, more than 55 patients with untreated early-stage non-small cell lung cancer, provided the samples. Follow-up PBMC specimens underwent sequencing when available; their median timing was around 24 months after resection.

To note about this clonotype: Antigen specificity is unknown.

The junction had 7 bases not matched to a gene; V was cut back by 5 bases and J by 9 bases. CDR3 length: 14 residues. A single record per CDR3 protein comes from TCRdb applying MiXCR to the 5' RACE reads. The sample consists of tens of thousands of distinct CDR3 sequences, roughly 19% of them appearing once. Time point indicated: blood at routine non-recurrence follow-up after resection. The study, taken as a whole, reports: Ubiquitous expanded tumor TCRs were observed in blood more at resection than follow-up.

This chain links TRBV12-3 or TRBV12-4 with TRBJ1-6, with 7 bases that match TRBD1. The clonotype was recovered from a male donor with early-stage non-small cell lung cancer. Sample: PBMCs, taken at follow-up. CDR3 nucleotides: TGTGCCAGCAGTCCTTTAACAGGGGCTTCACCCCTCCACTTT. Translating it yields CASSPLTGASPLHF.